The T cell receptor beta chain described here comes from a study of blood T cell repertoires in COVID-19. Across the whole study: Italy, Spain and the United States were the sources of the convalescent and acute COVID-19 samples. PBMCs, B-cell-depleted T cells, or T cells were the source of the cDNA or gDNA that made up the material.

Losses at the gene ends were 3 bases for V and 7 bases for J; bases not matched to a gene: 18. The germline V gene encodes CDR1 MNHNS and CDR2 SASEGT. The CDR3 runs to 18 residues. Original analysis: Amplification from reference gene primers served as the basis for estimated nucleated cell counts. Sequenced by immunoSEQ multiplex PCR; TCRdb stores in-frame clones only, minus some. V, J and clone size were drawn from that table, and D and trimming were deduced from the DNA. The repertoire holds around 60,000 clones, with roughly four fifths as singletons. The sample comprised peripheral blood. The genes are TRBV6-1 and TRBJ2-1, with TRBD1 matching 7 bases. The receptor's source is an elderly woman with acute or convalescent COVID-19. The CDR3 loop reads CASSDPLDRPSSSNEQFF. In DNA, the CDR3 is TGTGCCAGCAGTGACCCCTTGGACAGGCCCTCATCGTCGAATGAGCAGTTCTTC.